Described below is a single T cell receptor beta chain sequence and its context. The antigen is not known. The data were produced by immunoSEQ multiplex PCR, yet TCRdb's version contains in-frame clones alone and is incomplete. Found here are millions of clones, roughly 95% of them singletons; the top ten hold 0.13%. The germline V and J ends were trimmed by 4 bases and 4 bases, with 7 bases remaining between them. The length of the CDR3 is 12 residues. The germline V gene has CDR1 LNHNV and CDR2 YYDKDF (reference sequence). The sample belongs to a study of shared clonotypes between healthy human individuals. Study findings and constraints: Exclusively blood specimens were collected; tissue repertoires likely differ.

Sequenced input: naive CD4+ T cells sorted from blood. Subset noted: CD45RA+ positively selected. The TCR sequence derives from a man aged 18 to 30 in good health. V and J are TRBV15 and TRBJ1-2; D perhaps matches TRBD1 (5 bases). CDR3 nucleotide sequence: TGTGCCACCAGCAACAGGCCCTATGGCTACACCTTC. Protein: CATSNRPYGYTF.